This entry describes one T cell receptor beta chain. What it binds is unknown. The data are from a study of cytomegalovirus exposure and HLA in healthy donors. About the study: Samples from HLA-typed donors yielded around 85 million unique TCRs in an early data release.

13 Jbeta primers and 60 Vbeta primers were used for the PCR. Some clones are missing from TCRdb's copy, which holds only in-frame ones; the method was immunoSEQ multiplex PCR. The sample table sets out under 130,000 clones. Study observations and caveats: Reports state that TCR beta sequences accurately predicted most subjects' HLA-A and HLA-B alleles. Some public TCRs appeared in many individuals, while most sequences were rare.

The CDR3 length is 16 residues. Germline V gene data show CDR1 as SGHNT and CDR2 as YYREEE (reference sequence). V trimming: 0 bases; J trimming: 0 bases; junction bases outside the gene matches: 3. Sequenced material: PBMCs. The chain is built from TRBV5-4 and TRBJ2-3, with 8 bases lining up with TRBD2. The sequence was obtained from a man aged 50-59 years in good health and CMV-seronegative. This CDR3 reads CASSLAKRGSTDTQYF. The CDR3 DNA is TGTGCCAGCAGCTTGGCGAAGCGGGGGAGCACAGATACGCAGTATTTT.